This entry describes one T cell receptor (beta chain). The target antigen is unknown. The data were obtained in a study of Graves' ophthalmopathy and Graves' hyperthyroidism. Study-wide results and caveats: For separating ophthalmopathy from stable hyperthyroidism, a 13-signature model gave around 86% sensitivity and 75% to 83% specificity.

Amplified material comprised TCR beta CDR3 regions derived from RNA transcripts. HTBI-primed first-round RT-PCR preceded second-round multiplex PCR. A single record per CDR3 protein comes from TCRdb applying MiXCR to the multiplex PCR reads. Among more than 1,000,000 distinct CDR3 sequences listed, approximately 35% were seen once. Other autoimmune diseases, uncontrolled infections, pregnancy or lactation excluded patients from enrollment. The germline gives CDR1 LGHNA, CDR2 YSLEER. V was pared by 1 base and J by 4 bases, with 5 bases of the junction left unmatched. This CDR3 spans 16 amino acids. This TCR was sampled from an adult man with Graves' hyperthyroidism. The source material was peripheral blood or thyroid tissue (not recorded which). The chain links TRBV4-3 to TRBJ1-4, with TRBD1 matching 8 bases. The CDR3: CASSQVWTGYNEKLFF. CDR3 nucleotide sequence: TGCGCCAGCAGCCAAGTTTGGACAGGGTATAATGAAAAACTGTTTTTT.